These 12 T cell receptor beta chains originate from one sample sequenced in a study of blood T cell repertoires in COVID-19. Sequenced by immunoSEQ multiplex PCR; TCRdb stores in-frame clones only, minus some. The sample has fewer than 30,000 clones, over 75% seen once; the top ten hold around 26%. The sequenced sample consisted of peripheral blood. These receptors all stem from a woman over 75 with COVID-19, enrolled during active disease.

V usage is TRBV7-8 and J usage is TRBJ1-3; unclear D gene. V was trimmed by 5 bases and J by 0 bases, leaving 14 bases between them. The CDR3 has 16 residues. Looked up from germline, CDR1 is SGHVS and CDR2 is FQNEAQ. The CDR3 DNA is TGTGCCAGCAGCCCAGAGCCCAGCGGCTCTGGAAACACCATATATTTT. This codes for CASSPEPSGSGNTIYF.

This CDR3 is CASSTRRGTYNEQFF. CDR3 sequence (DNA): TGTGCCAGCAGTACCCGGCGGGGGACCTACAATGAGCAGTTCTTC. The rearrangement joins TRBV6-5 to TRBJ2-1, with 7 bases aligning to TRBD2. Germline V gene lookup returns CDR1 MNHEY and CDR2 SVGAGI. V trimming: 5 bases; J trimming: 2 bases; junction bases outside the gene matches: 6. This CDR3 is built from 15 residues.

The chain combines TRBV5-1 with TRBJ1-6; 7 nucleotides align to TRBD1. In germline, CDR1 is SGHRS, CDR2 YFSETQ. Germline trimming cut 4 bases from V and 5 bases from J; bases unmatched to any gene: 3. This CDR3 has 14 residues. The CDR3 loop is CASSPGQNNSPLHF. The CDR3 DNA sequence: TGCGCCAGCAGCCCGGGACAGAATAATTCACCCCTCCACTTT.

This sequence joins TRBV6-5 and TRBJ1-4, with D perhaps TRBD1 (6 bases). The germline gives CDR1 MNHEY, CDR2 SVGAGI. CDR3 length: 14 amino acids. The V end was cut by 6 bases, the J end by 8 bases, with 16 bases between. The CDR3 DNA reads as TGTGCCAGCAGCCGGGAGGGGGGCAACGAAAAACTGTTTTTT. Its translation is CASSREGGNEKLFF.

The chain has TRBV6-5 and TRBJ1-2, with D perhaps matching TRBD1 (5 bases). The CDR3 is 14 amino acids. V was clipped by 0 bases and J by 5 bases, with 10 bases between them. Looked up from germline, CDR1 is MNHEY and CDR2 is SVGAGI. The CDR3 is CASSYSQTAYGYTF. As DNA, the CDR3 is TGTGCCAGCAGTTACTCACAGACAGCATATGGCTACACCTTC.

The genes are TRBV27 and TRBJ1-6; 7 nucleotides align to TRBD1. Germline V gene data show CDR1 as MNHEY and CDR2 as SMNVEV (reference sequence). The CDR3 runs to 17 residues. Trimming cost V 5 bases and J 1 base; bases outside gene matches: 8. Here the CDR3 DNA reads TGTGCCAGCAGTAAAGACAGGGTTTGGTCCTATAATTCACCCCTCCACTTT. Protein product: CASSKDRVWSYNSPLHF.

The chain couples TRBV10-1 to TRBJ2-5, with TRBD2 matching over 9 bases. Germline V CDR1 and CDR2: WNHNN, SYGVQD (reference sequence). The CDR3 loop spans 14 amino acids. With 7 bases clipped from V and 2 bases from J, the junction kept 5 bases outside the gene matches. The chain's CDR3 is CASIRLAVQETQYF. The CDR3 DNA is TGCGCCAGCATCCGACTAGCGGTTCAAGAGACCCAGTACTTC.

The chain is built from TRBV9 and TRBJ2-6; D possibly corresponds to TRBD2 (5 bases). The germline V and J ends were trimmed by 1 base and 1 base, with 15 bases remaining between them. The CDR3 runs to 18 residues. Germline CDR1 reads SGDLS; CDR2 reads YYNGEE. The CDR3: CASSVNSGGSSGANVLTF. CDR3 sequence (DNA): TGTGCCAGCAGCGTAAATTCCGGAGGTTCTTCTGGGGCCAACGTCCTGACTTTC. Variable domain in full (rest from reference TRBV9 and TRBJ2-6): DSGVTQTPKHLITATGQRVTLRCSPRSGDLSVYWYQQSLDQGLQFLIQYYNGEERAKGNILERFSAQQFPDLHSELNLSSLELGDSALYFCASSVNSGGSSGANVLTFGAGSRLTVL.

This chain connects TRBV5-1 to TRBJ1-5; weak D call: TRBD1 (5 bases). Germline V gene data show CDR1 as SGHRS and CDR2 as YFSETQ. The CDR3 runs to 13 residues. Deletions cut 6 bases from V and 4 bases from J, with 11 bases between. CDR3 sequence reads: CASIRQQNQPQHF. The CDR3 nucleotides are TGCGCCAGCATACGACAGCAGAATCAGCCCCAGCATTTT. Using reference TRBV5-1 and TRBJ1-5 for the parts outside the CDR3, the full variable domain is KAGVTQTPRYLIKTRGQQVTLSCSPISGHRSVSWYQQTPGQGLQFLFEYFSETQRNKGNFPGRFSGRQFSNSRSEMNVSTLELGDSALYLCASIRQQNQPQHFGDGTRLSIL.

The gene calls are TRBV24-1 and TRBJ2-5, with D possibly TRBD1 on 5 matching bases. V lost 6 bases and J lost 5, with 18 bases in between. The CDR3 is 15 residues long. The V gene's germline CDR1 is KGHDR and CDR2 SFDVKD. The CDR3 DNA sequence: TGTGCCACCAGTCCTGGACACTCCAGTCAGGAGACCCAGTACTTC. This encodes CATSPGHSSQETQYF.

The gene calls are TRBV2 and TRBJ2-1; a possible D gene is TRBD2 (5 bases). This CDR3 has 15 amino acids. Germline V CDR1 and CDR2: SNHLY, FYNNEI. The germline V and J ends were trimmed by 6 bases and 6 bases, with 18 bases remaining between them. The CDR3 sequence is CASRTARGYRNEQFF. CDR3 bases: TGTGCCAGCAGAACAGCCCGGGGTTACCGCAATGAGCAGTTCTTC. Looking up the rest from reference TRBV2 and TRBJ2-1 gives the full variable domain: EPEVTQTPSHQVTQMGQEVILRCVPISNHLYFYWYRQILGQKVEFLVSFYNNEISEKSEIFDDQFSVERPDGSNFTLKIRSTKLEDSAMYFCASRTARGYRNEQFFGPGTRLTVL.

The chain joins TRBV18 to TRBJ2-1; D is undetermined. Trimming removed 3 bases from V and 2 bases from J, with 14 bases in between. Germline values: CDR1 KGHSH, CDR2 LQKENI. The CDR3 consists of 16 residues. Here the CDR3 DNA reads TGTGCCAGCTCACCCCGACAAATTCTCCCCTACAATGAGCAGTTCTTC. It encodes CASSPRQILPYNEQFF.